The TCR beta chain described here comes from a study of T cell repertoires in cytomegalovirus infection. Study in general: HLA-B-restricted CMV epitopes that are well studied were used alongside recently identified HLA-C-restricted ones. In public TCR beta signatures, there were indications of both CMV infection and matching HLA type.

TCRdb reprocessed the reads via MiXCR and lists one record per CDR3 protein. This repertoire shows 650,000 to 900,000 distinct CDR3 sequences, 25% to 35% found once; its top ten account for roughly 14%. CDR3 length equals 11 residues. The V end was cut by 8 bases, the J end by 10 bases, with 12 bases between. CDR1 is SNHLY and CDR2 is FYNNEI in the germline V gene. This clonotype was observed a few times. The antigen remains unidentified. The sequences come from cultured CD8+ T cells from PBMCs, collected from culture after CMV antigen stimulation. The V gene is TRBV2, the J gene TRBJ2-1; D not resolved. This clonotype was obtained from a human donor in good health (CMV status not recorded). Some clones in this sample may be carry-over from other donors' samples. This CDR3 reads CASRSKFEQFF. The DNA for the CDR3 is TGTGCCAGCCGTTCTAAGTTCGAGCAGTTCTTC.